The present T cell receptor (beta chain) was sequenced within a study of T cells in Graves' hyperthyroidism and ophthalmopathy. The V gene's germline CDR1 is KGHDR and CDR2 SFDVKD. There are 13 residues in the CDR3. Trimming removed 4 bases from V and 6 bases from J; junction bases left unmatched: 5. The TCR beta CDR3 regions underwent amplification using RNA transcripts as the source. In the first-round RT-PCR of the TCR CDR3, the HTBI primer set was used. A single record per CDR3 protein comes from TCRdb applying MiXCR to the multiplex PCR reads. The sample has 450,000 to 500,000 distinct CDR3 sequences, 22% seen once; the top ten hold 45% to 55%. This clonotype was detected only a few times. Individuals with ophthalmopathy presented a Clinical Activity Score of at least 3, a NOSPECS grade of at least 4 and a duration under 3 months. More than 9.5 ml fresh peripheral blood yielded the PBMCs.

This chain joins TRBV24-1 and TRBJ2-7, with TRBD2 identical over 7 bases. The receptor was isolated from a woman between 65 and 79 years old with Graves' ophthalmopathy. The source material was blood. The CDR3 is CATSDSPGGEQYF. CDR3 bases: TGTGCCACCAGTGACTCTCCGGGGGGCGAGCAGTACTTC.